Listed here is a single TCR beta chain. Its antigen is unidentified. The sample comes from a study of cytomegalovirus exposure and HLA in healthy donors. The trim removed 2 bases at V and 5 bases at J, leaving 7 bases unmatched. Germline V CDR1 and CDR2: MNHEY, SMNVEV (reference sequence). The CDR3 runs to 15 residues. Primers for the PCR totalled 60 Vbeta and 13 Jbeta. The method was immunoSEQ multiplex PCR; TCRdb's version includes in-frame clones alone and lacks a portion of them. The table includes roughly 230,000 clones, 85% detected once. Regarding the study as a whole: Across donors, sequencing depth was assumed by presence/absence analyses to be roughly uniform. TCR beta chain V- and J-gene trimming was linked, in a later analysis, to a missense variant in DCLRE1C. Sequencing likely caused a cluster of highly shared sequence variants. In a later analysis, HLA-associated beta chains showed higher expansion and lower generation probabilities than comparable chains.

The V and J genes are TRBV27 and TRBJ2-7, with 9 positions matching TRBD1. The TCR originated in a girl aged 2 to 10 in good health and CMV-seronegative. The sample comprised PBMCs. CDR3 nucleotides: TGTGCCAGCAGTTTAAATGGGGACAGGGTAAACGAGCAGTACTTC. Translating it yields CASSLNGDRVNEQYF.